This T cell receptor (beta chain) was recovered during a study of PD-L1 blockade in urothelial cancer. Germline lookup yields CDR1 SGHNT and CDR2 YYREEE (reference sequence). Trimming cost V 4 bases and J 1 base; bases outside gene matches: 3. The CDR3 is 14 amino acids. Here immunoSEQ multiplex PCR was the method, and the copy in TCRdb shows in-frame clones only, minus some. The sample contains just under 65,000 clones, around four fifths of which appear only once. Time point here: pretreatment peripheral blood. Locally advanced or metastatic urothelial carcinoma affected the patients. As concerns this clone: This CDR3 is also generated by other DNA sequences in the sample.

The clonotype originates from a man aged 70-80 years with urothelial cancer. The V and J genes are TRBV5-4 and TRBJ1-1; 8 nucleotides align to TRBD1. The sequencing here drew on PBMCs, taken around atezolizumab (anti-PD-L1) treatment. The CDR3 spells CASSPGQGNTEAFF. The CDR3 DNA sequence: TGTGCCAGCAGCCCAGGACAGGGGAACACTGAAGCTTTCTTT.